This T cell receptor beta chain was sequenced for a study of beta chain features in type 1 diabetes. This clone was counted only a few times. The antigen remains undetermined. Notes on the study in general: TCRB CDR3 length was moderately but significantly reduced in all four CD4+ subsets of Type 1 diabetes patients.

Since all of the isolated RNA was reverse transcribed, expressed TCRB transcripts were what got sequenced. Data came from immunoSEQ multiplex PCR; TCRdb stores just in-frame clones and leaves some out. The sample holds some 160,000 clones, roughly 10% seen once. Sorting that relied on CD45RO/CCR7/CD25/CD127/CD95/CD27 yielded CD4+ naive, central memory, regulatory and stem cell-like memory cells. This CDR3 region has 14 residues. Germline V gene lookup returns CDR1 SNHLY and CDR2 FYNNEI. V gave up 5 bases and J gave up 7 bases; unmatched junction bases: 10. The V and J genes are TRBV2 and TRBJ1-2, with 7 bases that match TRBD1. The sequencing sample was made of central memory CD4+ T cells from blood. This clonotype originated in a woman aged 25 to 39 with type 1 diabetes. CDR3 loop: CASSPLRQGSGYTF. The CDR3 coding sequence is TGTGCCAGCAGTCCCCTAAGACAGGGCTCTGGCTACACCTTC. Filled out from reference TRBV2 and TRBJ1-2, the complete variable domain reads EPEVTQTPSHQVTQMGQEVILRCVPISNHLYFYWYRQILGQKVEFLVSFYNNEISEKSEIFDDQFSVERPDGSNFTLKIRSTKLEDSAMYFCASSPLRQGSGYTFGSGTRLTVV.